Below are 27 T cell receptor beta chains sequenced from a single sample in a study of CD8+ T cells in alopecia areata. Markers used for sorting pooled cutaneous lymph node cells were CD4, CD8alpha, NKG2D, NKG2ACE and others. Investigators isolated RNA and reverse transcribed it into cDNA to act as the sequencing template. Clones were read by immunoSEQ multiplex PCR, and TCRdb kept only the in-frame ones, dropping some. This repertoire holds over 250,000 clones, and none appear only once. Sequencing input: CD4+ T cells sorted from a lymph node. These receptors all come from a C3H/HeJ mouse with alopecia areata. This line is of MHC haplotype H2-k.

In this sample, this clone turned up a few times. The listed genes are named as in mouse. CDR3 in amino acids: CASSQGNQNTLYF. Partial CDR3 DNA: TGTGCCAGCAGCCAGGGGAATCAAAAC. The chain recombines TRBV5 with TRBJ2-4, with D unresolved. The read ends 4 residues early relative to the CDR3; the germline J gene fills the gap. There are 13 residues in the CDR3. The V gene's germline CDR1 is LGHNA and CDR2 YNLKQL (reference sequence). V was shortened by 3 bases and J by 2 bases, with 6 bases between the two germline ends.

To note about this clone: Gene names follow the mouse nomenclature. Read coverage stops 4 residues before the CDR3 terminus; the germline J gene supplies the remainder. Other nucleotide sequences from this sample produce the same CDR3. This sequence joins TRBV31 and TRBJ2-1; 8 bases match TRBD2. Germline trimming cut 3 bases from V and 3 bases from J; bases unmatched to any gene: 1. Germline CDR1 and CDR2: GKSSPN and SITVG. This CDR3 is built from 13 residues. CDR3 sequence reads: CAWRTGVYAEQFF. Partial CDR3 DNA: TGTGCCTGGAGGACTGGGGTCTATGCT.

In the case of this clone: Genes and germline are mouse. The sequenced fragment ends 4 residues before the CDR3 boundary, so the rest is inferred from the germline J gene. This specimen includes other DNA sequences encoding the same CDR3. V is TRBV1 and J is TRBJ2-4; 8 nucleotides line up with TRBD2. Germline V lookup: CDR1 NSQYPW, CDR2 LRSPGD (reference sequence). The CDR3 length is 15 residues. J was trimmed by 2 bases and V by 0 bases; bases with no gene match: 1. The CDR3 loop reads CTCSADGGVQNTLYF. CDR3 DNA (partial): TGCACCTGCAGTGCAGATGGGGGGGTTCAAAAC.

This clone was recorded a few times. Germline and genes here are mouse. The CDR3: CASGDATLYAEQFF. CDR3 DNA, as far as it was read: TGTGCCAGCGGTGATGCGACACTCTATGCT. The chain joins TRBV13-2 to TRBJ2-1; D call uncertain. The missing CDR3 end, 4 residues past where the read stops, is filled in from the germline J gene. The V gene's germline CDR1 is NNHNN and CDR2 SYGAGS (reference sequence). The CDR3 has 14 amino acids. V gave up 0 bases and J gave up 3 bases, with 7 bases separating them.

Note on this clone: Gene labels here are mouse ones. The DNA ends 3 residues before the CDR3 does, and the rest of the CDR3 is filled in from the germline J gene. V usage is TRBV5 and J usage is TRBJ1-6; 8 nucleotides line up with TRBD1. TRBJ1-6 is noted as an ORF with a role that remains uncertain. Germline loops: CDR1 LGHNA, CDR2 YNLKQL (reference sequence). J lost 2 bases, V lost 4 bases, and 4 bases had no gene match. There are 16 residues in the CDR3. This chain's CDR3 is CASSLLQGAYNSPLYF. The sequenced part of the CDR3 DNA is TGTGCCAGCAGCCTCCTACAGGGGGCCTATAATTCGCCC.

This clone has more than one count but fewer than ten. Gene names and germline match the mouse. Read sequence stops 4 residues before the CDR3 end, and the germline J gene provides the missing end. The genes are TRBV19 and TRBJ1-2; TRBD1 agrees at 8 bases. Unmatched junction bases numbered 4, after V lost 4 bases and J lost 2 bases. Germline loops: CDR1 FNHDT, CDR2 SITEND (reference sequence). The CDR3 extends over 14 amino acids. The sequenced CDR3 bases are TGTGCCAGCAGTCCCGACAGGGGCAACTCC. Translation: CASSPDRGNS. The entire CDR3 reads CASSPDRGNSDYTF.

Comment on this clone: Gene names denote mouse genes. The read stops 3 residues short of the end of the CDR3; the missing end is completed from the germline J gene. This chain uses TRBV13-2 with TRBJ1-6, with unresolved D. TRBJ1-6 is an ORF; its function is uncertain. V lost 4 bases and J lost 3, with 2 bases in between. CDR3 length: 12 amino acids. The germline V gene has CDR1 NNHNN and CDR2 SYGAGS (reference sequence). The CDR3 region is CASGHYNSPLYF. Partial CDR3 DNA: TGTGCCAGCGGTCACTATAATTCGCCC.

A remark on this clone: Genes here carry mouse names. From the germline J gene comes the end of the CDR3, since the read stops 4 residues before it. V is TRBV31 and J is TRBJ2-1; 13 bases are a match to TRBD2. The trim removed 5 bases at V and 6 bases at J, leaving 7 bases unmatched. Germline CDR1 GKSSPN, CDR2 SITVG. The CDR3 runs 15 residues. CDR3 DNA, as far as it was read: TGTGCCTGGGCGGACTGGGGGGGCGCCGGTGCT. Translation gives CAWADWGGAGA. The complete CDR3 protein is CAWADWGGAGAEQFF.

Turning to this clone: The gene symbols are mouse symbols. The CDR3 end lies 4 residues beyond the end of the read and is filled in from the germline J gene. The same CDR3 arises from other DNA sequences in this sample as well. The gene calls are TRBV19 and TRBJ2-3, with 8 bases matching TRBD2. CDR1 and CDR2 (germline): FNHDT, SITEND (reference sequence). Trimming removed 5 bases from V and 1 base from J; junction bases left unmatched: 6. The CDR3 extends over 15 amino acids. The CDR3 protein is CASRTDWGGAETLYF. The sequenced CDR3 bases are TGTGCCAGCAGAACCGACTGGGGAGGTGCAGAA.

This clone was seen only a few times. Mouse names are used for the genes. CDR3 bases read: TGTGCCTGGAGTCGACAGGGGAAGGACACCGGG. Its translation: CAWSRQGKDTG. In full, the CDR3 reads CAWSRQGKDTGQLYF. The rearrangement links TRBV31 to TRBJ2-2; 8 bases fit TRBD1. The read ends 4 residues shy of where the CDR3 ends; the end is completed using the germline J gene. Looked up from germline, CDR1 is GKSSPN and CDR2 is SITVG. V shed 1 base, J shed 3 bases, and the junction held 4 bases outside the gene matches. The CDR3 spans 15 residues.

This clone was found a few times. Gene names and germline refer to mouse. From the germline J gene comes the end of the CDR3, since the read stops 4 residues before it. Other nucleotide sequences from this sample produce the same CDR3. This rearrangement joins TRBV13-1 to TRBJ2-7, with 11 bases that match TRBD2. CDR1 and CDR2 from the germline V gene are NSHNY and SYGAGN. The CDR3 is 15 residues long. CDR3: CASSDAGLGGYEQYF. The covered CDR3 bases are TGTGCCAGCAGTGATGCAGGACTGGGGGGTTAT.

Only a few counts were recorded for this clone. Gene names are the mouse ones. Read sequence stops 4 residues before the CDR3 end, and the germline J gene provides the missing end. The chain is built from TRBV17 and TRBJ1-1, with a tentative D call TRBD1 (5 bases). V dropped 7 bases and J dropped 1 base, with 10 bases sitting between them. The germline gives CDR1 MNHDT, CDR2 YYDKIL. CDR3 length: 13 residues. The CDR3 loop is CASNPTVNTEVFF. Incomplete CDR3 DNA: TGTGCTAGCAACCCGACAGTAAACACA.

As concerns this clone: Any gene name here is a mouse gene name. The read terminates 4 residues ahead of where the CDR3 ends, so the germline J gene completes it. This chain uses TRBV19 with TRBJ1-2, with D tentatively TRBD1 (5 bases). V lost 4 bases to trimming and J lost 0 bases, with 10 bases between them. Looked up from germline, CDR1 is FNHDT and CDR2 is SITEND (reference sequence). CDR3 length: 14 residues. CDR3: CASSSTVANSDYTF. The DNA read from the CDR3 is TGTGCCAGCAGTTCGACAGTTGCAAACTCC.

Details on this clone: Any gene name here is a mouse gene name. The read ends 4 residues before the CDR3 terminus; that terminus is restored from the germline J gene. The rearrangement joins TRBV1 to TRBJ2-1, with 10 bases aligning to TRBD2. Looked up from germline, CDR1 is NSQYPW and CDR2 is LRSPGD (reference sequence). The CDR3 sequence is 16 residues long. Trimming at V came to 3 bases and at J to 5 bases, leaving 7 bases not matched to a gene. This CDR3 reads CTCSAGLGPWDAEQFF. CDR3 DNA, as far as it was read: TGCACCTGCAGTGCGGGACTGGGGCCCTGGGATGCT.

About this clone: Mouse gene names and germline throughout. The read terminates 3 residues ahead of where the CDR3 ends, so the germline J gene completes it. Different DNA sequences within this sample yield the same CDR3. The chain has TRBV1 and TRBJ1-6, with 10 bases matching TRBD1. TRBJ1-6 is an ORF; its function is uncertain. CDR1 is NSQYPW and CDR2 is LRSPGD in the germline V gene (reference sequence). The CDR3 covers 16 residues. Losses at the gene ends were 4 bases for V and 0 bases for J; bases not matched to a gene: 0. The sequenced CDR3 bases are TGCACCTGCAGTGGACAGGGGGCTTCCTATAATTCGCCC. Amino acid sequence: CTCSGQGASYNSP. Given in full, the CDR3 is CTCSGQGASYNSPLYF.

This clone turned up a few times. The germline and genes are mouse ones. The read gets to within 4 residues of the CDR3 end, and the germline J gene fills in the rest. The rearrangement links TRBV5 to TRBJ1-1, with TRBD1 matching 9 bases. Germline V gene data show CDR1 as LGHNA and CDR2 as YNLKQL (reference sequence). CDR3 length: 14 amino acids. The trim removed 2 bases at V and 4 bases at J, leaving 2 bases unmatched. The chain's CDR3 is CASSQTGGPTEVFF. The sequenced part of the CDR3 DNA is TGTGCCAGCAGCCAAACAGGGGGCCCCACA.

This clone has more than one count but fewer than ten. Genes and germline come from the mouse. The read is 4 residues too short to cover the CDR3 end, so that end is filled in from the germline J gene. The sample contains more than one DNA sequence encoding this CDR3. The chain uses TRBV13-3 and TRBJ2-3, with 9 bases aligning to TRBD1. The CDR3 consists of 15 residues. V shed 5 bases, J shed 1 base, and the junction held 5 bases outside the gene matches. Germline V lookup: CDR1 NNHDY, CDR2 SYVADS. The CDR3 here is CASSVDRGGAETLYF. Incomplete CDR3 DNA: TGTGCCAGCAGCGTCGACAGGGGGGGTGCAGAA.

This clone was detected ten times or more. Mouse germline and gene names are used. The read finishes 4 residues shy of the CDR3 end, and the germline J gene is used to complete it. The same CDR3 arises from other DNA sequences in this sample as well. The V call is TRBV1, the J call TRBJ2-5, with 8 nucleotides matching TRBD2. Germline V CDR1 and CDR2: NSQYPW, LRSPGD (reference sequence). The CDR3 is 14 residues long. This CDR3 is CTCSADWGEDTQYF. The part of the CDR3 DNA that was read is TGCACCTGCAGTGCAGACTGGGGGGAAGAC.

This clone occurred a few times. The genes and germline here are from mouse. The read halts 4 residues ahead of the CDR3 end, with the missing end drawn from the germline J gene. The chain couples TRBV13-1 to TRBJ2-2, with 7 bases lining up with TRBD1. The germline gives CDR1 NSHNY, CDR2 SYGAGN. V lost 3 bases to trimming and J lost 0 bases; unmatched junction nucleotides: 5. CDR3 length equals 16 residues. The DNA read from the CDR3 is TGTGCCAGCAGTGGGGGACAGAAAGCAAACACCGGG. It specifies CASSGGQKANTG. The complete CDR3 protein is CASSGGQKANTGQLYF.

This clone was counted a few times. Gene names are mouse gene names. The read terminates 4 residues before the CDR3 end, so the remaining end is supplied by the germline J gene. The chain uses TRBV19 and TRBJ2-4; D might be TRBD1 (6 bases). The V end lost 3 bases, the J end lost 2 bases, and 10 bases lay between the germline ends. The CDR3 has 14 amino acids. Per germline, CDR1 FNHDT and CDR2 SITEND (reference sequence). The CDR3 loop reads CASSTSGVQNTLYF. The CDR3 DNA, read in part, is TGTGCCAGCAGTACCTCAGGGGTTCAAAAC.

This clone turned up a few times. The genes and germline here are from mouse. The read terminates 4 residues before the CDR3 end, so the remaining end is supplied by the germline J gene. The gene calls are TRBV13-3 and TRBJ2-7; 10 bases are a match to TRBD1. The CDR3 runs 14 residues. V was clipped by 4 bases and J by 3 bases; unmatched bases: 4. Germline V lookup: CDR1 NNHDY, CDR2 SYVADS. The chain's CDR3 is CASSWDRGGYEQYF. The part of the CDR3 DNA that was read is TGTGCCAGCAGTTGGGACAGGGGAGGCTAT.

To note about this clone: These gene names are mouse names. The observed sequence ends 4 residues before the CDR3 terminus, with the missing tail filled in from the germline J gene. The chain recombines TRBV13-1 with TRBJ2-4; no reliable D call. The germline gives CDR1 NSHNY, CDR2 SYGAGN. Between the trimmed V and J ends, which lost 1 base and 0 bases, there was a span of 3 bases. This CDR3 has 13 amino acids. The CDR3 DNA, read in part, is TGTGCCAGCAGTGATCATAGTCAAAAC. It specifies CASSDHSQN. The full CDR3 is CASSDHSQNTLYF.

There are a few counts of this clone. Gene and germline names: mouse. The read halts 4 residues ahead of the CDR3 end, with the missing end drawn from the germline J gene. This same CDR3 is encoded by further DNA sequences in the sample. This rearrangement joins TRBV1 to TRBJ2-1; tentatively, D is TRBD2 (6 bases). Looked up from germline, CDR1 is NSQYPW and CDR2 is LRSPGD (reference sequence). The CDR3 covers 14 residues. V was clipped by 3 bases and J by 1 base, with 7 bases between them. CDR3 residues: CTCSALGNYAEQFF. The covered CDR3 bases are TGCACCTGCAGTGCGCTGGGGAACTATGCT.

This clone has a handful of counts. These gene names are mouse names. CDR3 protein: CASSQETGNTEVFF. Incomplete CDR3 DNA: TGTGCCAGCAGCCAAGAAACAGGGAACACA. This chain joins TRBV5 and TRBJ1-1; the D gene is possibly TRBD1 (5 bases). The missing CDR3 end, 4 residues past where the read stops, is filled in from the germline J gene. The CDR3 consists of 14 residues. Germline CDR1 LGHNA, CDR2 YNLKQL (reference sequence). Between the trimmed V and J ends, which lost 0 bases and 1 base, there was a span of 6 bases.

This clone appeared a few times. Gene names and germline refer to mouse. Read coverage stops 4 residues before the CDR3 terminus; the germline J gene supplies the remainder. V usage is TRBV19 and J usage is TRBJ2-7; 11 positions match TRBD1. Germline CDR1 reads FNHDT; CDR2 reads SITEND (reference sequence). This CDR3 region has 15 residues. The CDR3 spells CASSHQGQGGYEQYF. The sequenced part of the CDR3 DNA is TGTGCCAGCAGTCACCAGGGACAGGGGGGGTAT.

Notes on this clone: Mouse gene names and germline throughout. The CDR3 extends 4 residues past the end of the read, so its final part is completed from the germline J gene. The same CDR3 also results from other DNA sequences found in this sample. The V gene is TRBV19, the J gene TRBJ2-3; 9 bases match TRBD2. This CDR3 spans 15 amino acids. Germline lookup yields CDR1 FNHDT and CDR2 SITEND (reference sequence). V lost 5 bases to trimming and J lost 1 base; unmatched junction nucleotides: 5. CDR3 sequence reads: CASRPGLGGAETLYF. CDR3 DNA (partial): TGTGCCAGCAGGCCGGGACTGGGTGGTGCAGAA. The full variable domain, with the rest looked up from reference TRBV19 and TRBJ2-3, is GGIITQTPKFLIGQEGQKLTLKCQQNFNHDTMYWYRQDSGKGLRLIYYSITENDLQKGDLSEGYDASREKKSSFSLTVTSAQKNEMAVFLCASRPGLGGAETLYFGSGTRLTVL.

This clone was counted a few times. The genes are named according to mouse. Read sequence stops 4 residues before the CDR3 end, and the germline J gene provides the missing end. The chain recombines TRBV13-3 with TRBJ2-4; 8 nucleotides match TRBD1. Germline loops: CDR1 NNHDY, CDR2 SYVADS. The length of the CDR3 is 13 residues. Trimming cost V 6 bases and J 2 bases; bases outside gene matches: 2. The CDR3 spells CASKDRAQNTLYF. CDR3 bases read: TGTGCCAGCAAGGACAGGGCTCAAAAC.